This TCR beta chain was sequenced in a study of T cell responses to AZD1222 COVID-19 vaccine. Germline V gives CDR1 SEHNR, CDR2 FQNEAQ (reference sequence). CDR3 size: 15 residues. The V and J ends lost 3 bases and 2 bases, in that order; junction bases with no gene match: 5. With regard to this clone: No antigen is known for it.

General study findings and limits: Baseline seropositivity occurred in only a handful of AZD1222 recipients. Distributed over spike, vaccine-associated CD4 TCRs predominated at 160-218 and 743-854. Within unmutated variant regions lay the reported targets of nearly half of spike-specific TCRs.

Assay used: immunoSEQ multiplex PCR; TCRdb lists only in-frame clones, some missing. The table shows fewer than 150,000 clones, with just over 90% occurring only once. The source was peripheral blood, collected on day 0 of AZD1222 vaccination. The rearrangement joins TRBV7-9 to TRBJ2-3; 7 bases line up with TRBD2. The sequence was obtained from an adult in good health. The CDR3 sequence is CASSFIGGYTDTQYF. In nucleotides, the CDR3 is TGTGCCAGCAGCTTCATCGGGGGGTACACAGATACGCAGTATTTT.